This T cell receptor beta chain was found in a study of blood T cell repertoires in COVID-19. Trimming left V 4 bases short and J 4 bases short, with 12 bases between. The CDR3 has 14 residues. The germline V gene encodes CDR1 MRHNA and CDR2 SNTAGT. Everyone who took part was roughly 18 to 89 years old, and they came from 20 to 25 US areas. Participant-reported clinical history was the basis for cohort assignment. Two negative PCRs, clearance, or symptom resolution had been documented for recovered Cohort 3 donors. Study processing details: Researchers report that nucleated cell counts were estimated from reference gene primer amplification. TCRdb's table, derived via immunoSEQ multiplex PCR, lists solely in-frame clones and lacks some. From that table come the V and J calls and clone size; the DNA was used to work out D and trimming. The profile covers about 310,000 clones, with 80% to 90% appearing a single time and about 9.8% taken by the ten largest.

This TCR derives from a woman aged 18-35 years who had recovered from COVID-19. The V call is TRBV6-4, the J call TRBJ2-3, with D possibly matching TRBD2 (6 bases). Sequencing was carried out using PBMCs or T cells enriched from blood (not recorded which). CDR3 loop: CASSGDSSSDTQYF. The DNA of the CDR3 is TGTGCCAGCAGTGGGGACTCCTCTTCAGATACGCAGTATTTT.